These 19 T cell receptor beta chains came from one sample sequenced in a study of cytomegalovirus exposure and HLA in healthy donors. Researchers ran the PCR with 60 Vbeta and 13 Jbeta primers. Repertoires were generated with immunoSEQ multiplex PCR, while TCRdb's copy carries only in-frame clones and drops some. This sample has over 100,000 clones, with about 76% found just once. Source material: PBMCs. The receptors were sampled from a woman aged 25 to 45 in good health and CMV-seronegative.

This chain uses TRBV6-6 with TRBJ1-2; a weak D match, TRBD1 (5 bases). Germline lookup yields CDR1 MNHNY and CDR2 SVGAGI (reference sequence). Trimming shortened V by 5 bases and J by 8 bases, and 15 bases separated the two germline ends. This CDR3 spans 13 amino acids. CDR3 loop: CASSPGLTPGYTF. The CDR3 nucleotides read TGTGCCAGCAGTCCGGGACTAACGCCGGGCTACACCTTC.

In this sample, this clone turned up a few times. The chain employs TRBV6-1 and TRBJ2-6; no definite D call. V lost 1 base and J 1 base, leaving 8 bases between the germline ends. Germline CDR1 and CDR2: MNHNS and SASEGT. The CDR3 runs 16 residues. The CDR3 DNA follows: TGTGCCAGCAGTGAAGGTTTCCGTTCTGGGGCCAACGTCCTGACTTTC. This sequence encodes CASSEGFRSGANVLTF.

The J gene is TRBJ1-1, the V gene TRBV9; no reliable D call. From germline, CDR1 is SGDLS and CDR2 YYNGEE. This CDR3 has 14 residues. V gave up 3 bases and J gave up 5 bases, with 14 bases separating them. DNA for the CDR3: TGTGCCAGCAGCGAGCCATCGGGGTTGACTGAAGCTTTCTTT. Its protein is CASSEPSGLTEAFF.

This rearrangement joins TRBV7-9 to TRBJ2-3; D possibly corresponds to TRBD2 (5 bases). The CDR3 loop spans 16 amino acids. V was clipped by 2 bases and J by 0 bases, with 12 bases between them. CDR1 SEHNR and CDR2 FQNEAQ come from the germline V gene (reference sequence). This CDR3 reads CASSLSGGSSTDTQYF. The CDR3 region has the DNA TGTGCCAGCAGCTTATCAGGCGGGTCGAGCACAGATACGCAGTATTTT.

The chain carries TRBV5-1 and TRBJ2-1, with D possibly matching TRBD2 (5 bases). The CDR3 is 11 residues long. The germline V gene encodes CDR1 SGHRS and CDR2 YFSETQ. Trimming pared 5 bases from V and 8 bases from J, leaving 8 bases between. This CDR3 is CASRRAHEQFF. CDR3 bases: TGCGCCAGCAGGAGGGCCCATGAGCAGTTCTTC.

V gene TRBV30 combines with J gene TRBJ1-3; D unclear. The CDR3 has 14 residues. Trimming cost V 2 bases and J 1 base, with 9 bases left between them. Germline CDR1 is GTSNPN and CDR2 is SVGIG (reference sequence). The CDR3 DNA sequence: TGTGCCTGGAGTCTATCCAATTCTGGAAACACCATATATTTT. Translated, it gives CAWSLSNSGNTIYF.

The rearrangement joins TRBV9 to TRBJ2-1; 8 bases map to TRBD1. The CDR3 extends over 15 amino acids. Germline V gene data show CDR1 as SGDLS and CDR2 as YYNGEE. J was trimmed by 5 bases and V by 3 bases; bases with no gene match: 7. The DNA of the CDR3 is TGTGCCAGCAGCGGCAACAGGGGGATCCACAATGAGCAGTTCTTC. Translating gives CASSGNRGIHNEQFF.

The rearrangement links TRBV9 to TRBJ2-5; possibly TRBD2 for D (5 bases). Germline CDR1 SGDLS, CDR2 YYNGEE. The V gene lost 2 bases and the J gene lost 4 bases, with 18 bases spanning the gap. This CDR3 has 16 residues. This CDR3 reads CASSVQPVLSGETQYF. The CDR3 DNA sequence: TGTGCCAGCAGCGTGCAACCAGTCCTGAGCGGAGAGACCCAGTACTTC.

The chain uses TRBV7-2 and TRBJ2-2; 11 nucleotides line up with TRBD2. The V gene end was trimmed by 5 bases and the J gene end by 5 bases; junction bases not matched to a gene: 4. Germline V gene sequence: CDR1 SGHTA, CDR2 FQGNSA. The CDR3 extends over 15 amino acids. This CDR3 is CASSPGLAETGELFF. In nucleotides, the CDR3 is TGTGCCAGCAGCCCGGGACTAGCGGAAACCGGGGAGCTGTTTTTT.

The chain employs TRBV18 and TRBJ2-3; TRBD1 agrees at 8 bases. Trimming cost V 5 bases and J 6 bases; bases outside gene matches: 13. The germline CDR1 and CDR2 sequences are KGHSH and LQKENI. The length of the CDR3 is 16 residues. The CDR3 loop reads CASSKEGQGGSDTQYF. For the CDR3, the DNA is TGTGCCAGCTCAAAGGAAGGACAGGGAGGCTCCGATACGCAGTATTTT.

The chain recombines TRBV2 with TRBJ2-2, with D hard to call. The CDR3 contains 13 residues. Germline V gene data show CDR1 as SNHLY and CDR2 as FYNNEI. V lost 8 bases, J lost 4 bases, and 11 bases lay in between. The DNA of the CDR3 is TGTGCCAGCCACCTCGAGCGCACCGGGGAGCTGTTTTTT. Translating it yields CASHLERTGELFF.

The V call is TRBV19, the J call TRBJ1-5; 7 nucleotides line up with TRBD1. This CDR3 spans 13 amino acids. Germline assignment: CDR1 LNHDA and CDR2 SQIVND (reference sequence). The J segment lost 7 bases and the V segment lost 2 bases, leaving 2 bases of the junction unmatched. CDR3 bases: TGTGCCAGTAGTATAACAGGGGTACAGCCCCAGCATTTT. This codes for CASSITGVQPQHF.

V and J are TRBV4-3 and TRBJ2-3; no reliable D call. The length of the CDR3 is 15 residues. V was shortened by 1 base and J by 2 bases, with 10 bases between the two germline ends. From germline, CDR1 is LGHNA and CDR2 YSLEER. The CDR3 loop reads CASSQAYGATDTQYF. DNA for the CDR3: TGCGCCAGCAGCCAAGCTTACGGAGCCACAGATACGCAGTATTTT.

V is TRBV11-2 and J is TRBJ2-1; 8 bases match TRBD2. The germline CDR1 and CDR2 sequences are SGHAT and FQNNGV. V lost 6 bases, J lost 8 bases, and 12 bases stayed unmatched. This CDR3 region has 15 residues. The DNA for the CDR3 is TGTGCCAGCAGATCAATGGGAGCGGGAGAATATGAGCAGTTCTTC. This sequence encodes CASRSMGAGEYEQFF.

V gene TRBV4-2 combines with J gene TRBJ2-7, with a weak D call TRBD2 (6 bases). There are 16 residues in the CDR3. CDR1 and CDR2 from the germline V gene are LGHNA and YNFKEQ. V was shortened by 5 bases and J by 0 bases, with 17 bases between the two germline ends. CDR3 in amino acids: CASSLSRDSYSYEQYF. The CDR3 DNA reads TGTGCCAGCAGCTTATCGCGGGACTCGTACTCCTACGAGCAGTACTTC.

The rearrangement uses TRBV18 and TRBJ2-3, with D maybe TRBD2 (6 bases). Trimming left V 1 base short and J 2 bases short, with 10 bases between. The germline V gene has CDR1 KGHSH and CDR2 LQKENI. CDR3 length equals 15 residues. As DNA, the CDR3 is TGTGCCAGCTCACCACAAGGAGGGTTCACAGATACGCAGTATTTT. It specifies CASSPQGGFTDTQYF.

This chain uses TRBV5-1 with TRBJ1-2; D is uncertain. V was clipped by 4 bases and J by 5 bases, with 24 bases between them. This CDR3 comprises 17 residues. CDR1 SGHRS and CDR2 YFSETQ come from the germline V gene. The CDR3 bases are TGCGCCAGCAGCCCTCACACCACGCAGACCCCGGGGTATGGCTACACCTTC. This sequence encodes CASSPHTTQTPGYGYTF. Full variable domain (missing parts from reference TRBV5-1 and TRBJ1-2): KAGVTQTPRYLIKTRGQQVTLSCSPISGHRSVSWYQQTPGQGLQFLFEYFSETQRNKGNFPGRFSGRQFSNSRSEMNVSTLELGDSALYLCASSPHTTQTPGYGYTFGSGTRLTVV.

The chain employs TRBV4-2 and TRBJ1-3, with D unresolved. Trimming cost V 0 bases and J 2 bases, with 14 bases left between them. CDR1 is LGHNA, CDR2 YNFKEQ, per germline. The CDR3 is made up of 17 amino acids. The DNA for the CDR3 is TGTGCCAGCAGCCAAGATGCCGGCAAGGAGCCTGGAAACACCATATATTTT. Translation gives CASSQDAGKEPGNTIYF.

The chain is built from TRBV4-1 and TRBJ2-1; D is possibly TRBD2 (5 bases). The CDR3 spans 14 residues. The germline V gene encodes CDR1 MGHRA and CDR2 YSYEKL. V was pared by 4 bases and J by 9 bases, with 16 bases between. As DNA, the CDR3 is TGCGCCAGCAGCCCCGAGGGATCCGGCGGTGAGCAGTTCTTC. Protein product: CASSPEGSGGEQFF.